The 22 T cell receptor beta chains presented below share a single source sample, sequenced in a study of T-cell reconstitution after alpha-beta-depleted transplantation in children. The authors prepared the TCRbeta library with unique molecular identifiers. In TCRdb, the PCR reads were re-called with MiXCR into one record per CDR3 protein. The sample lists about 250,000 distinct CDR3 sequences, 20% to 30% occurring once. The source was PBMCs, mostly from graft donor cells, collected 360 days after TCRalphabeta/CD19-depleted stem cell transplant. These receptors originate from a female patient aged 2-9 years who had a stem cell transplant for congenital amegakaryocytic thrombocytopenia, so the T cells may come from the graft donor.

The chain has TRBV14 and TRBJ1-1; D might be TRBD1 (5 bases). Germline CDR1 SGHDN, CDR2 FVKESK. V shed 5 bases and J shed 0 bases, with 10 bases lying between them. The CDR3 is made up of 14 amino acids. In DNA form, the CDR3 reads TGTGCCAGCAGCAGGGGTTTTATGAACACTGAAGCTTTCTTT. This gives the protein CASSRGFMNTEAFF.

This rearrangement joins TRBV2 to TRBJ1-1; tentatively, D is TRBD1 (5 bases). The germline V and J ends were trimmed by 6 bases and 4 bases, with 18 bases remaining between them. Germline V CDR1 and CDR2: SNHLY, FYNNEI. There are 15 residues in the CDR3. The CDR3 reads CASRDDSPRGTEAFF. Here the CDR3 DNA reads TGTGCCAGCAGGGATGACAGTCCTAGGGGCACTGAAGCTTTCTTT.

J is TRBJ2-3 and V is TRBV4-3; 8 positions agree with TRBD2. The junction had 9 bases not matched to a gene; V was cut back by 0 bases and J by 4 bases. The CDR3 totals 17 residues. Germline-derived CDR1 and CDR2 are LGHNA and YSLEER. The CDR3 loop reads CASSQDLGLAGSDTQYF. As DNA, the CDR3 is TGCGCCAGCAGCCAAGATCTAGGGCTAGCGGGCTCAGATACGCAGTATTTT.

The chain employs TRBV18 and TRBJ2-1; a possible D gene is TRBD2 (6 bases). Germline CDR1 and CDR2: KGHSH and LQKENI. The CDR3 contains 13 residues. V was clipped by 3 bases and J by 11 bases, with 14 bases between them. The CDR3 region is CASSPPSGLKQFF. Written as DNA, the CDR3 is TGTGCCAGCTCACCCCCCAGCGGGCTCAAGCAGTTCTTC.

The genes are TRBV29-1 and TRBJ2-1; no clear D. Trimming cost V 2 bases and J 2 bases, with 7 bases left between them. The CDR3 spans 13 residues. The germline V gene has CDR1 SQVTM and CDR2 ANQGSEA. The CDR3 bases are TGCAGCGTTGAATCCGAACCCTACAATGAGCAGTTCTTC. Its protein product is CSVESEPYNEQFF.

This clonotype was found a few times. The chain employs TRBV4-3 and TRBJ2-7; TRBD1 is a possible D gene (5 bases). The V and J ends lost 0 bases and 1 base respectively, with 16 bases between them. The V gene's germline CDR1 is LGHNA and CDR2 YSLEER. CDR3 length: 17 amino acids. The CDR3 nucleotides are TGCGCCAGCAGCCAAGATCTGTCCCACTCAGGGTCCTACGAGCAGTACTTC. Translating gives CASSQDLSHSGSYEQYF.

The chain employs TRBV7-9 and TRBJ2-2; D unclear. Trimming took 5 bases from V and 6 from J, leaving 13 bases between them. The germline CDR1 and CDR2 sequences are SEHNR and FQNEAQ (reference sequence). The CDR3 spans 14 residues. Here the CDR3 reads CASSPTERAGELFF. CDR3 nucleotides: TGTGCCAGCAGCCCTACCGAGCGTGCCGGGGAGCTGTTTTTT.

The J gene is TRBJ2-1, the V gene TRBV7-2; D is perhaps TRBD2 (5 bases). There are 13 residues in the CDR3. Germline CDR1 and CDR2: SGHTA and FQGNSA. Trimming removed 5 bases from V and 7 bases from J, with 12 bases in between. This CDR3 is CASSGTRVNEQFF. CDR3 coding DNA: TGTGCCAGCAGCGGTACTAGGGTGAATGAGCAGTTCTTC.

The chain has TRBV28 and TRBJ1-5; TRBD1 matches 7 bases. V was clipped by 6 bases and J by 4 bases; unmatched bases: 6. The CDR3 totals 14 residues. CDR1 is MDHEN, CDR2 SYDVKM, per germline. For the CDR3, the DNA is TGTGCCAGCAGACCGGGACAGTATAATCAGCCCCAGCATTTT. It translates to CASRPGQYNQPQHF.

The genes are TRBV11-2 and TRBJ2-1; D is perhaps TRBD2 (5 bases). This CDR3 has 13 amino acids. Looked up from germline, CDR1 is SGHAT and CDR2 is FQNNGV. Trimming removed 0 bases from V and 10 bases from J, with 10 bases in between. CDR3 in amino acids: CASSLDIALEQFF. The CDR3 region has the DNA TGTGCCAGCAGCTTAGATATAGCGCTCGAGCAGTTCTTC.

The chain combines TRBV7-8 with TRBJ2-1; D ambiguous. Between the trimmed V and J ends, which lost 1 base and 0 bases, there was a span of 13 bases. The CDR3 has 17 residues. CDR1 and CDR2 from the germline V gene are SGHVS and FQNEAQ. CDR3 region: CASSLDGWAVSYNEQFF. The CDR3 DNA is TGTGCCAGCAGCTTAGACGGTTGGGCGGTCTCCTACAATGAGCAGTTCTTC.

CDR3 in DNA: TGCGCCAGCAGCTTAGTACCGGGACAGGGCTACTCCTACGAGCAGTACTTC. It codes for CASSLVPGQGYSYEQYF. The chain links TRBV5-1 to TRBJ2-7; TRBD1 agrees at 9 bases. V trimming: 2 bases; J trimming: 0 bases; junction bases outside the gene matches: 9. The CDR3 has 17 residues. Germline values: CDR1 SGHRS, CDR2 YFSETQ.

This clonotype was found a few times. The CDR3 protein is CASSLVPGLGVPLEKLFF. As DNA, the CDR3 is TGCGCCAGCAGCTTGGTCCCAGGCCTTGGTGTCCCTCTTGAAAAACTGTTTTTT. The chain has TRBV5-1 and TRBJ1-4; D is uncertain. Looked up from germline, CDR1 is SGHRS and CDR2 is YFSETQ. The CDR3 has 18 residues. V lost 0 bases and J lost 7, with 22 bases in between.

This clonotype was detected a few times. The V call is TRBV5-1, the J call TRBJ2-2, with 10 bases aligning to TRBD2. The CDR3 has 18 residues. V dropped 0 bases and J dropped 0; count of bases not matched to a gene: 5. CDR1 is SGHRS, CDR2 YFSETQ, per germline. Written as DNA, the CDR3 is TGCGCCAGCAGCTTGGGGACTAGCGGTAACGCGAACACCGGGGAGCTGTTTTTT. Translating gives CASSLGTSGNANTGELFF.

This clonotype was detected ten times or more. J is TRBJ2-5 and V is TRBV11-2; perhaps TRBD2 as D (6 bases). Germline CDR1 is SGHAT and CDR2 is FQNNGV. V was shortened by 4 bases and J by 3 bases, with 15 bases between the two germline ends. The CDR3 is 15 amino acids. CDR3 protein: CASSYAGTEKETQYF. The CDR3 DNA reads TGTGCCAGCAGCTACGCCGGGACTGAGAAAGAGACCCAGTACTTC.

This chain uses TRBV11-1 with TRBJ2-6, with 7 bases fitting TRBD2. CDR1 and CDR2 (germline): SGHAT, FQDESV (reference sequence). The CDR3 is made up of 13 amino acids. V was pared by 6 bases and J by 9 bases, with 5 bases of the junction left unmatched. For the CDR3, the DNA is TGTGCCAGCAGGCGACGGGAGGACAACGTCCTGACTTTC. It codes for CASRRREDNVLTF.

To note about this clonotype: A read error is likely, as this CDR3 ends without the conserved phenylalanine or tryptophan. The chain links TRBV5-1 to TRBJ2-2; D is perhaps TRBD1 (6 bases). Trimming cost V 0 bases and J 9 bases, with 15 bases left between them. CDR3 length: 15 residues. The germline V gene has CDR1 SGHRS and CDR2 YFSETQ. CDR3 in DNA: TGCGCCAGCAGCTTGGTGGCAGCCCAGGGGTGGGAGCTGTTTCTT. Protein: CASSLVAAQGWELFL.

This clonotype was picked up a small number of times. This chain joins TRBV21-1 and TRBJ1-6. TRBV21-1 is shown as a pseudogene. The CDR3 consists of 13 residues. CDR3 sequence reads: CASSKARNSPLHF. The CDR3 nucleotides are TGTGCCAGCAGCAAAGCTCGGAATTCACCCCTCCACTTT.

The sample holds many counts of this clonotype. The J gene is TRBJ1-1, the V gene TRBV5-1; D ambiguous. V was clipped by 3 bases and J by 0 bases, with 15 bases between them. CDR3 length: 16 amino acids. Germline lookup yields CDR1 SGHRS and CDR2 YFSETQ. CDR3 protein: CASSSQWGVMNTEAFF. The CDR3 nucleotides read TGCGCCAGCAGCTCGCAGTGGGGAGTCATGAACACTGAAGCTTTCTTT.

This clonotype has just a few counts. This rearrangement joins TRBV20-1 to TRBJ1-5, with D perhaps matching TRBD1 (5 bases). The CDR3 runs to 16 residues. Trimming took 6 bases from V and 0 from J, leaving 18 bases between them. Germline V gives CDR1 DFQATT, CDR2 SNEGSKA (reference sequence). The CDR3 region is CSATSLGGYSNQPQHF. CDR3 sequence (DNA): TGCAGTGCCACCTCCCTGGGGGGATATAGCAATCAGCCCCAGCATTTT.

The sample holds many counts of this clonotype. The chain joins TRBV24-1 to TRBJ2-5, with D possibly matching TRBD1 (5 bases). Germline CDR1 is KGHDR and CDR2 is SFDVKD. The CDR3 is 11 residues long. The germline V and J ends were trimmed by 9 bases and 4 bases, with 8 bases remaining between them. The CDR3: CATGQGETQYF. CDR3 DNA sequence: TGTGCCACCGGACAAGGAGAGACCCAGTACTTC.

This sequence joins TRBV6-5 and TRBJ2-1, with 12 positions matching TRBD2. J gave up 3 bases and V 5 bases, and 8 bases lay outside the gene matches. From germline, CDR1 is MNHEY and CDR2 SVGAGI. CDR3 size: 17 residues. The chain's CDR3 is CASSTSGRWGYYNEQFF. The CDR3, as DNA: TGTGCCAGCAGTACTAGCGGGAGGTGGGGTTACTACAATGAGCAGTTCTTC.